Presented here are 10 T cell receptor beta chains from one specimen sequenced in a study of PD-L1 blockade in urothelial cancer. The protocol was immunoSEQ multiplex PCR, while the TCRdb copy is restricted to in-frame clones and leaves out a portion. The sample has tens of thousands of clones, roughly 84% seen once. Time point here: pretreatment peripheral blood. The sample consisted of PBMCs, taken around atezolizumab (anti-PD-L1) treatment. Receptors were obtained from a man aged 55 to 70 with urothelial cancer.

V and J are TRBV30 and TRBJ1-1; the D is unclear. The ends were cut back, 0 bases at V and 0 bases at J, with 5 bases in the middle. This CDR3 has 13 amino acids. The germline gives CDR1 GTSNPN, CDR2 SVGIG (reference sequence). In DNA, the CDR3 is TGTGCCTGGAGTGTTTCTGTGAACACTGAAGCTTTCTTT. Translation: CAWSVSVNTEAFF.

This chain connects TRBV18 to TRBJ2-6; a weak D match, TRBD2 (5 bases). Trimming removed 6 bases from V and 2 bases from J, with 11 bases in between. CDR1 and CDR2 from the germline V gene are KGHSH and LQKENI. The CDR3 has 15 residues. CDR3 residues: CASSPGRAGANVLTF. CDR3 in DNA: TGTGCCAGCTCGCCGGGGAGAGCTGGGGCCAACGTCCTGACTTTC.

This rearrangement joins TRBV25-1 to TRBJ1-1, with 8 bases lining up with TRBD1. The germline V gene has CDR1 MGHDK and CDR2 SYGVNS. The CDR3 extends over 12 amino acids. The V and J ends lost 8 bases and 5 bases, in that order; junction bases with no gene match: 4. The CDR3 DNA sequence: TGTGCCAGCGGCAGGGGGCAGACTGAAGCTTTCTTT. It translates to CASGRGQTEAFF. The variable domain in full, completed from reference TRBV25-1 and TRBJ1-1, reads EADIYQTPRYLVIGTGKKITLECSQTMGHDKMYWYQQDPGMELHLIHYSYGVNSTEKGDLSSESTVSRIRTEHFPLTLESARPSHTSQYLCASGRGQTEAFFGQGTRLTVV.

The chain uses TRBV2 and TRBJ2-5; maybe TRBD2 (5 bases). There are 13 residues in the CDR3. Deletions cut 7 bases from V and 5 bases from J, with 14 bases between. Germline CDR1 and CDR2: SNHLY and FYNNEI. The CDR3 DNA is TGTGCCAGCACCGGACTCGGCGGGGAGACCCAGTACTTC. Its protein is CASTGLGGETQYF.

This chain connects TRBV7-9 to TRBJ2-2; TRBD2 aligns across 7 bases. J gave up 2 bases and V 4 bases, and 7 bases lay outside the gene matches. Germline values: CDR1 SEHNR, CDR2 FQNEAQ (reference sequence). The CDR3 spans 16 residues. This CDR3 reads CASSSFSGLNTGELFF. In DNA form, the CDR3 reads TGTGCCAGCAGCTCATTTAGCGGGCTAAACACCGGGGAGCTGTTTTTT. Supplemented by reference TRBV7-9 and TRBJ2-2, the full variable domain reads DTGVSQNPRHKITKRGQNVTFRCDPISEHNRLYWYRQTLGQGPEFLTYFQNEAQLEKSRLLSDRFSAERPKGSFSTLEIQRTEQGDSAMYLCASSSFSGLNTGELFFGEGSRLTVL.

This chain uses TRBV5-1 with TRBJ1-1, with D hard to call. CDR1 is SGHRS, CDR2 YFSETQ, per germline. Trimming removed 0 bases at V and 3 bases at J, with 3 bases between. The CDR3 is 12 amino acids. CDR3 sequence reads: CASSLADTEAFF. For the CDR3, the DNA is TGCGCCAGCAGCTTGGCCGACACTGAAGCTTTCTTT.

The chain joins TRBV18 to TRBJ1-1; 7 nucleotides agree with TRBD1. The V and J ends lost 2 bases and 2 bases, in that order; junction bases with no gene match: 2. Germline V gene data show CDR1 as KGHSH and CDR2 as LQKENI. This CDR3 has 14 amino acids. The CDR3 region is CASSPTGVNTEAFF. CDR3 coding DNA: TGTGCCAGCTCACCAACAGGGGTTAACACTGAAGCTTTCTTT. Supplemented by reference TRBV18 and TRBJ1-1, the full variable domain reads NAGVMQNPRHLVRRRGQEARLRCSPMKGHSHVYWYRQLPEEGLKFMVYLQKENIIDESGMPKERFSAEFPKEGPSILRIQQVVRGDSAAYFCASSPTGVNTEAFFGQGTRLTVV.

This chain links TRBV25-1 with TRBJ2-7; 7 bases are shared with TRBD2. Looked up from germline, CDR1 is MGHDK and CDR2 is SYGVNS. The V and J ends lost 0 bases and 7 bases, in that order; junction bases with no gene match: 9. This CDR3 comprises 15 residues. CDR3 nucleotides: TGTGCCAGCAGTGAATATCCCAGGGCCGGGGGGGAGCAGTACTTC. Translated, it gives CASSEYPRAGGEQYF.

This sequence joins TRBV15 and TRBJ1-3; D not certain. This CDR3 spans 16 amino acids. The ends were cut back, 2 bases at V and 0 bases at J, with 11 bases in the middle. CDR1 is LNHNV and CDR2 is YYDKDF in the germline V gene (reference sequence). CDR3 protein: CATSRFAFSSGNTIYF. The DNA of the CDR3 is TGTGCCACCAGCAGATTCGCATTCAGCTCTGGAAACACCATATATTTT.

CDR3 coding DNA: TGTGCCAGCAGCGTAGGGGGAGAGTACGAGCAGTACTTC. Encoded protein: CASSVGGEYEQYF. This sequence joins TRBV7-2 and TRBJ2-7, with D possibly matching TRBD1 (6 bases). Germline V gene sequence: CDR1 SGHTA, CDR2 FQGNSA. The CDR3 runs 13 residues. V was clipped by 5 bases and J by 4 bases, with 12 bases between them.